These 16 T cell receptor beta chains were sequenced from one sample in a study of a mutant IDH1 vaccine in newly diagnosed glioma. The method was immunoSEQ multiplex PCR; TCRdb's version includes in-frame clones alone and lacks a portion of them. The sample carries around 23,000 clones, around 82% recorded once. For these receptors, no antigen is known. Time point: week 47, end of study. Alongside topical imiquimod, each dose of vaccine comprised 300 ug of mutant IDH1 20-mer peptide. The sequencing here drew on PBMCs, taken from a glioma patient whose treatment included an IDH1 peptide vaccine. The receptors shown here come from a man aged 40-50 years with glioma.

CDR3 loop: CASRARQASSGANVLTF. The CDR3 nucleotides read TGTGCCAGCAGGGCCAGACAGGCCAGCTCTGGGGCCAACGTCCTGACTTTC. The V gene is TRBV2, the J gene TRBJ2-6, with a possible D match to TRBD1 (6 bases). The CDR3 spans 17 residues. Germline loops: CDR1 SNHLY, CDR2 FYNNEI. V was clipped by 6 bases and J by 0 bases, with 15 bases between them.

This clone was counted only a few times. CDR3 nucleotide sequence: TGTGCCAGTAGTATGGCCGGGTTTAGCAATCAGCCCCAGCATTTT. It yields the protein CASSMAGFSNQPQHF. The chain carries TRBV19 and TRBJ1-5, with no clear D. The CDR3 contains 15 residues. Germline loops: CDR1 LNHDA, CDR2 SQIVND (reference sequence). The V and J ends lost 3 bases and 0 bases respectively, with 9 bases between them.

The chain carries TRBV4-3 and TRBJ2-7, with D tentatively TRBD2 (6 bases). CDR3 length: 14 residues. From germline, CDR1 is LGHNA and CDR2 YSLEER. V lost 1 base to trimming and J lost 1 base, with 8 bases between them. This chain's CDR3 is CASSQGGRSYEQYF. In DNA, the CDR3 is TGCGCCAGCAGCCAAGGTGGGAGGTCCTACGAGCAGTACTTC.

CDR3 protein: CASTAGTGFADTQYF. CDR3 coding DNA: TGTGCCAGCACCGCCGGGACAGGGTTCGCAGATACGCAGTATTTT. The chain uses TRBV7-9 and TRBJ2-3; 9 nucleotides align to TRBD1. Trimming cost V 7 bases and J 4 bases; bases outside gene matches: 9. Per the germline V gene, CDR1 is SEHNR and CDR2 is FQNEAQ (reference sequence). This CDR3 contains 15 residues.

The gene calls are TRBV5-1 and TRBJ2-5; the match to TRBD2 covers 14 bases. The CDR3 spans 18 residues. The J segment lost 4 bases and the V segment lost 3 bases, leaving 11 bases of the junction unmatched. CDR1 and CDR2 from the germline V gene are SGHRS and YFSETQ. CDR3 DNA: TGCGCCAGCAGCTGGAGGCCCGGGACTAGCGGGGGAGGAGAGACCCAGTACTTC. Protein product: CASSWRPGTSGGGETQYF. The entire variable domain, with the rest obtained from reference TRBV5-1 and TRBJ2-5, is as follows: KAGVTQTPRYLIKTRGQQVTLSCSPISGHRSVSWYQQTPGQGLQFLFEYFSETQRNKGNFPGRFSGRQFSNSRSEMNVSTLELGDSALYLCASSWRPGTSGGGETQYFGPGTRLLVL.

J is TRBJ1-1 and V is TRBV12-2. TRBV12-2 is an annotated pseudogene. This CDR3 has 13 residues. The CDR3 DNA follows: TGTGCAAGTCGCTTAAGGTCTGGGGACGAGGCTTTCTTT. Its translation is CASRLRSGDEAFF.

The J gene is TRBJ2-3, the V gene TRBV10-2; TRBD2 matches 9 bases. This CDR3 region has 13 residues. Germline loops: CDR1 WSHSY, CDR2 SAAADI. J was trimmed by 11 bases and V by 0 bases; bases with no gene match: 3. The CDR3 spells CASSESATSGQYF. The CDR3, as DNA: TGCGCCAGCAGTGAGTCGGCGACTAGCGGGCAGTATTTT.

V gene TRBV4-3 combines with J gene TRBJ2-3, with a possible D match to TRBD2 (5 bases). CDR3 length equals 17 residues. The germline CDR1 and CDR2 sequences are LGHNA and YSLEER. The V end was cut by 1 base, the J end by 2 bases, with 16 bases between. The chain's CDR3 is CASSQVASGSNTDTQYF. The DNA for the CDR3 is TGCGCCAGCAGCCAAGTGGCAAGCGGATCCAACACAGATACGCAGTATTTT.

The gene calls are TRBV5-6 and TRBJ2-1; D remains unclear. Deletions cut 3 bases from V and 10 bases from J, with 8 bases between. The germline gives CDR1 SGHDT, CDR2 YYEEEE. The CDR3 is made up of 11 amino acids. In DNA, the CDR3 is TGTGCCAGCAGCTCGACTCGAGAGCAGTTCTTC. It translates to CASSSTREQFF.

The gene calls are TRBV6-1 and TRBJ2-7, with D possibly being TRBD1 (5 bases). The germline gives CDR1 MNHNS, CDR2 SASEGT. Trimming removed 6 bases at V and 0 bases at J, with 9 bases between. The length of the CDR3 is 13 residues. DNA for the CDR3: TGTGCCAGCAGGACGACAGTCTCCTACGAGCAGTACTTC. The encoded protein is CASRTTVSYEQYF.

The genes are TRBV10-3 and TRBJ2-7, with D possibly TRBD2 on 7 matching bases. Germline CDR1 is ENHRY and CDR2 is SYGVKD. This CDR3 is 14 amino acids long. Trimming shortened V by 10 bases and J by 5 bases, and 21 bases separated the two germline ends. The CDR3 DNA reads TGTGCCAACTCTAACGGGGGGCTAGCAGACGAGCAGTACTTC. This codes for CANSNGGLADEQYF.

This chain joins TRBV18 and TRBJ2-1; D call uncertain. The CDR3 is 13 residues long. The V end was cut by 2 bases, the J end by 4 bases, with 6 bases between. Germline CDR1 KGHSH, CDR2 LQKENI. The DNA of the CDR3 is TGTGCCAGCTCACCATTGAGTTACAATGAGCAGTTCTTC. Translation gives CASSPLSYNEQFF. The whole variable domain, filled in from reference TRBV18 and TRBJ2-1, reads NAGVMQNPRHLVRRRGQEARLRCSPMKGHSHVYWYRQLPEEGLKFMVYLQKENIIDESGMPKERFSAEFPKEGPSILRIQQVVRGDSAAYFCASSPLSYNEQFFGPGTRLTVL.

The V gene is TRBV7-9, the J gene TRBJ2-6, with a possible D match to TRBD2 (5 bases). The CDR3 has 15 amino acids. Germline V gene data show CDR1 as SEHNR and CDR2 as FQNEAQ (reference sequence). Between the trimmed V and J ends, which lost 6 bases and 6 bases, there was a span of 15 bases. This CDR3 is CASSKEASEANVLTF. As DNA, the CDR3 is TGTGCCAGCAGTAAGGAGGCCTCGGAGGCCAACGTCCTGACTTTC.

This rearrangement joins TRBV27 to TRBJ1-4; D uncertain. This CDR3 comprises 11 residues. Germline lookup yields CDR1 MNHEY and CDR2 SMNVEV (reference sequence). The V end lost 4 bases, the J end lost 3 bases, and 0 bases lay between the germline ends. CDR3 loop: CASSSNEKLFF. In DNA, the CDR3 is TGTGCCAGCAGTTCTAATGAAAAACTGTTTTTT.

This clone has just a few counts. The V and J genes are TRBV19 and TRBJ1-1; a weak D match, TRBD1 (6 bases). The CDR3 totals 12 residues. Looked up from germline, CDR1 is LNHDA and CDR2 is SQIVND (reference sequence). V was clipped by 10 bases and J by 5 bases, with 14 bases between them. The chain's CDR3 is CATREGGTEAFF. In nucleotides, the CDR3 is TGTGCCACTAGGGAGGGGGGAACTGAAGCTTTCTTT.

The chain uses TRBV7-9 and TRBJ2-5; D uncertain. This CDR3 has 16 residues. Looked up from germline, CDR1 is SEHNR and CDR2 is FQNEAQ (reference sequence). Trimming removed 7 bases at V and 1 base at J, with 19 bases between. CDR3 sequence: CASTSEMLVSQETQYF. As DNA, the CDR3 is TGTGCCAGCACCTCGGAAATGTTGGTTAGCCAAGAGACCCAGTACTTC.